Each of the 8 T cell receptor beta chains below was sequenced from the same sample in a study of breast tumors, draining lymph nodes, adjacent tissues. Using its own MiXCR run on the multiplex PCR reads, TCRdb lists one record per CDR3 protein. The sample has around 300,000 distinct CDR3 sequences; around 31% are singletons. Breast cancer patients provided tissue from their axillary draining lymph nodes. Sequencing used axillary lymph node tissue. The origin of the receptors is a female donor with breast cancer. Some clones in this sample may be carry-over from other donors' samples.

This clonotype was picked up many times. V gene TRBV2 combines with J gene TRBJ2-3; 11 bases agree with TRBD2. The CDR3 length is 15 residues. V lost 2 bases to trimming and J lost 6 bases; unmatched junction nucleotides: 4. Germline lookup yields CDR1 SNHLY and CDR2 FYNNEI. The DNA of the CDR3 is TGTGCCAGCAGTGAACTAGCGGGAGGAGGGGATACGCAGTATTTT. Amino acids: CASSELAGGGDTQYF.

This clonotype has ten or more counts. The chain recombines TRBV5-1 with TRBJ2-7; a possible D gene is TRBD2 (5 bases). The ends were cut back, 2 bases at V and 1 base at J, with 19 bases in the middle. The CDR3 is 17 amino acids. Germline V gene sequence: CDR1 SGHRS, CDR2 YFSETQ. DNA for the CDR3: TGCGCCAGCAGCTTAATCACGGGATTCAAGGTGTCCTACGAGCAGTACTTC. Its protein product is CASSLITGFKVSYEQYF.

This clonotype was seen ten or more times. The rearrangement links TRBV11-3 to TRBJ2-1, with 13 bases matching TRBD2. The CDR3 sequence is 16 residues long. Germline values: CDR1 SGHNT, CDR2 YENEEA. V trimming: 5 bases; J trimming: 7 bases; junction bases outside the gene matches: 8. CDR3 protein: CASSARLAGGSNEQFF. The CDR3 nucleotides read TGTGCCAGCAGCGCCCGACTAGCGGGAGGATCTAATGAGCAGTTCTTC.

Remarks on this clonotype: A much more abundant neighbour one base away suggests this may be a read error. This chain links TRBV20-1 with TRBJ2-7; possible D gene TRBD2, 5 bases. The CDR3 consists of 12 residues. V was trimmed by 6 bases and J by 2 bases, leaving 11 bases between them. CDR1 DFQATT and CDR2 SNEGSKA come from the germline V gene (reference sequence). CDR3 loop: CSAWERPYEQYF. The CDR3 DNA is TGCAGTGCCTGGGAGAGACCCTACGAGCAGTACTTC.

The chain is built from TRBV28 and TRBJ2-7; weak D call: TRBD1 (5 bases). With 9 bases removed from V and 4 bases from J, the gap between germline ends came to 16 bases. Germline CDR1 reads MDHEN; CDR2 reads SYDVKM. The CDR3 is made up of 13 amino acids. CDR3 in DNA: TGTGCCAGTTCCCTCAGGGAATCTTACGAGCAGTACTTC. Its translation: CASSLRESYEQYF.

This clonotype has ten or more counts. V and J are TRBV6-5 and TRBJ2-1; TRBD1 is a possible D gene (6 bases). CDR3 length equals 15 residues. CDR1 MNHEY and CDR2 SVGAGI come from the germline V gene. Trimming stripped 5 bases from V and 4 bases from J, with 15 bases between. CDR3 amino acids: CASSLPGGAYNEQFF. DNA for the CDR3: TGTGCCAGCAGTCTCCCTGGGGGCGCGTACAATGAGCAGTTCTTC.

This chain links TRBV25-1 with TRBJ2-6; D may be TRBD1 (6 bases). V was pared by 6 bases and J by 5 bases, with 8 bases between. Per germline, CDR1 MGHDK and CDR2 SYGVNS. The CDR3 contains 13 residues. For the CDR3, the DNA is TGTGCCAGCAGGAGGGACAGGGCCAACGTCCTGACTTTC. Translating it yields CASRRDRANVLTF.

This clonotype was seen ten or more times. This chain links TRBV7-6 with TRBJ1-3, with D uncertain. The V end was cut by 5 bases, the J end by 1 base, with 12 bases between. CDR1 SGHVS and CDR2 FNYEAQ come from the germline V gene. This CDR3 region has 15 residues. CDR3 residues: CASSTSPGSGNTIYF. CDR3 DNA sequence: TGTGCCAGCAGCACCTCCCCCGGATCTGGAAACACCATATATTTT. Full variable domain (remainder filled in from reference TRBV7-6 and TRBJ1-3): GAGVSQSPRYKVTKRGQDVALRCDPISGHVSLYWYRQALGQGPEFLTYFNYEAQQDKSGLPNDRFSAERPEGSISTLTIQRTEQRDSAMYRCASSTSPGSGNTIYFGEGSWLTVV.